Below are 3 T cell receptor beta chains sequenced from a single sample in a study of blood T cells in healthy people across ages. Together with a sample-barcoded 5' primer, a J-beta primer mix was included in a second PCR lasting about 6 to 11 cycles. TCRdb used MiXCR to reprocess the 5' RACE reads, holding one entry per CDR3 protein. This table has hundreds of thousands of distinct CDR3 sequences, around a quarter appearing once. The same sample was also studied in work on T cells of mothers and their children.

The sequenced material came from blood. Receptor source: a boy aged 5-17 years in good health.

The rearrangement joins TRBV6-5 to TRBJ2-1, with 8 positions matching TRBD1. Looked up from germline, CDR1 is MNHEY and CDR2 is SVGAGI. The CDR3 runs to 15 residues. V dropped 6 bases and J dropped 7; count of bases not matched to a gene: 11. This chain's CDR3 is CASSSPDRARNEQFF. The DNA of the CDR3 is TGTGCCAGCAGCTCCCCGGACAGGGCAAGGAATGAGCAGTTCTTC.

As to this clonotype: One end of the junction is discordant with germline, which a read error may explain. The J gene is TRBJ2-7, the V gene TRBV5-1; the match to TRBD2 covers 14 bases. This CDR3 is 20 amino acids long. Per germline, CDR1 SGHRS and CDR2 YFSETQ. The CDR3, as DNA: TGCGCCAGCAGCTTGGCCGGGGGACTAGCGGGGGCACCGCTCTCCGACGAGCAGTACTTC. It translates to CASSLAGGLAGAPLSDEQYF.

The chain links TRBV5-1 to TRBJ2-1, with TRBD2 matching 13 bases. The germline V gene encodes CDR1 SGHRS and CDR2 YFSETQ. V gave up 2 bases and J gave up 8 bases; unmatched junction bases: 7. The CDR3 totals 16 residues. In nucleotides, the CDR3 is TGCGCCAGCAGCTTTGAACTAGCGGGGGGGCCCTATGAGCAGTTCTTC. It is translated as CASSFELAGGPYEQFF.